The 21 T cell receptor beta chains below come from one sample, sequenced in a study of regulatory T cells in long-lasting Graves disease. With iRepertoire HTBI primers and Arm-PCR of CDR3 regions, TCR beta libraries were built. TCRdb re-called the multiplex PCR reads through MiXCR, storing one row per CDR3 protein. The sample includes 550,000 to 700,000 distinct CDR3 sequences, about 16% seen only once; the top ten take around 12%. Time point given: newly diagnosed GD, antithyroid drugs for less than 3 months. PBMC RNA served as the TCR library source. This sample was also put to use in a study of T cells in Graves' hyperthyroidism and ophthalmopathy.

Here the sequenced sample was peripheral blood mononuclear cells (PBMCs), taken at new diagnosis, from a patient treated with antithyroid drugs. These receptors were obtained from a man aged 18 to 29 with Graves disease.

This clonotype was recorded many times. The CDR3 DNA reads as TGTGCCAGCAGCTGGGGGAGCTCCTATAATTCACCCCTCCACTTT. It encodes CASSWGSSYNSPLHF. The chain couples TRBV5-6 to TRBJ1-6; possibly TRBD1 for D (5 bases). V was pared by 3 bases and J by 0 bases, with 7 bases between. Germline CDR1 reads SGHDT; CDR2 reads YYEEEE. This CDR3 comprises 15 residues.

The genes are TRBV20-1 and TRBJ1-5, with D unclear. Germline CDR1 reads DFQATT; CDR2 reads SNEGSKA (reference sequence). V was cut by 1 base and J by 4 bases, with 8 bases left in between. The CDR3 spans 13 residues. The CDR3 DNA is TGCAGTGCTAGAGGGGAGGGAAATCAGCCCCAGCATTTT. Protein product: CSARGEGNQPQHF.

This sequence joins TRBV28 and TRBJ1-6; tentative D call: TRBD1 (5 bases). CDR3 length: 14 amino acids. CDR1 is MDHEN, CDR2 SYDVKM, per germline. The V and J ends lost 10 bases and 5 bases respectively, with 15 bases between them. CDR3: CATRTGTDNSPLHF. CDR3 coding DNA: TGTGCCACTAGAACCGGGACGGATAATTCACCCCTCCACTTT. The whole variable domain, remainder taken from reference TRBV28 and TRBJ1-6, is DVKVTQSSRYLVKRTGEKVFLECVQDMDHENMFWYRQDPGLGLRLIYFSYDVKMKEKGDIPEGYSVSREKKERFSLILESASTNQTSMYLCATRTGTDNSPLHFGNGTRLTVT.

The chain has TRBV7-6 and TRBJ2-1; D is possibly TRBD2 (5 bases). In germline, CDR1 is SGHVS, CDR2 FNYEAQ. The V end was cut by 2 bases, the J end by 7 bases, with 12 bases between. This CDR3 is 14 amino acids long. The CDR3 bases are TGTGCCAGCAGCTTATTTGAGGGTGGGAATGAGCAGTTCTTC. Translating gives CASSLFEGGNEQFF.

This chain uses TRBV2 with TRBJ2-1, with 8 positions matching TRBD2. V shed 9 bases and J 4 bases; nucleotides not matched to a gene: 11. The CDR3 is 15 residues long. CDR1 and CDR2 from the germline V gene are SNHLY and FYNNEI. The CDR3 DNA follows: TGTGCCAGTTATCGGGGGGCGGGAGGATACAATGAGCAGTTCTTC. Protein sequence: CASYRGAGGYNEQFF.

This clonotype was detected a few times. An end of the junction does not agree with germline; a read error may underlie this. The gene calls are TRBV5-1 and TRBJ2-6, with D maybe TRBD2 (5 bases). CDR1 is SGHRS, CDR2 YFSETQ, per germline. The CDR3 is made up of 16 amino acids. The CDR3 sequence: CASSLGLLSGANVLTF. CDR3 nucleotides: TGTGCCAGCAGCTTAGGACTTTTGTCTGGGGCCAACGTCCTGACTTTC.

This clonotype was observed at least ten times. The V and J genes are TRBV5-1 and TRBJ2-7; tentative D call: TRBD2 (5 bases). The CDR3 spans 14 residues. V lost 0 bases and J 4 bases, leaving 11 bases between the germline ends. Germline V gene sequence: CDR1 SGHRS, CDR2 YFSETQ. CDR3 DNA: TGCGCCAGCAGCTTGGGTGGGGAGCGGTACGAGCAGTACTTC. Its protein product is CASSLGGERYEQYF.

This clonotype was counted many times. The rearrangement joins TRBV7-8 to TRBJ2-7; 12 nucleotides align to TRBD2. The V gene's germline CDR1 is SGHVS and CDR2 FQNEAQ. The V gene end was trimmed by 5 bases and the J gene end by 2 bases; junction bases not matched to a gene: 4. The CDR3 has 15 amino acids. CDR3 amino acids: CASSASSGRAYEQYF. The CDR3 DNA follows: TGTGCCAGCAGCGCATCTAGCGGGAGGGCCTACGAGCAGTACTTC.

The chain uses TRBV14 and TRBJ1-1; 7 bases map to TRBD1. This CDR3 spans 13 amino acids. J gave up 7 bases and V 4 bases, and 6 bases lay outside the gene matches. Germline V gene data show CDR1 as SGHDN and CDR2 as FVKESK. The CDR3 is CASSPQGVVEAFF. DNA of the CDR3: TGTGCCAGCAGCCCCCAGGGGGTAGTTGAAGCTTTCTTT.

This clonotype was observed many times. This chain joins TRBV14 and TRBJ2-1, with D possibly being TRBD2 (6 bases). V was cut by 0 bases and J by 0 bases, with 12 bases left in between. CDR3 size: 17 residues. The germline CDR1 and CDR2 sequences are SGHDN and FVKESK. The CDR3 DNA reads TGTGCCAGCAGCCAAGACACCCGGGAGAGCTCCTACAATGAGCAGTTCTTC. Amino acid sequence: CASSQDTRESSYNEQFF.

For this clonotype: This may be a read error: a much more frequent sequence differs by one nucleotide. This chain connects TRBV28 to TRBJ2-7; TRBD2 matches 11 bases. Germline trimming cut 9 bases from V and 7 bases from J; bases unmatched to any gene: 17. Germline lookup yields CDR1 MDHEN and CDR2 SYDVKM. The CDR3 runs 16 residues. The CDR3 region has the DNA TGTGCCAGTTTATACCAAGGACTAGCGGGCCAGAATGAGCAGTACTTC. Protein product: CASLYQGLAGQNEQYF.

This clonotype showed up many times. The chain joins TRBV28 to TRBJ1-5, with a possible D match to TRBD1 (5 bases). V lost 6 bases and J 5 bases, leaving 14 bases between the germline ends. The CDR3 loop spans 14 amino acids. Germline-derived CDR1 and CDR2 are MDHEN and SYDVKM. This CDR3 is CASSLDRSDQPQHF. The CDR3 bases are TGTGCCAGCAGCCTCGACAGATCTGATCAGCCCCAGCATTTT.

This clonotype was seen at least ten times. V and J are TRBV29-1 and TRBJ2-5, with 9 positions matching TRBD2. Germline V gives CDR1 SQVTM, CDR2 ANQGSEA. The ends lost 8 bases at V and 5 bases at J; junction bases unmatched: 6. CDR3 length: 12 residues. DNA of the CDR3: TGCAGCTTCAGACTAGCGGTGGAGACCCAGTACTTC. Translated: CSFRLAVETQYF.

In this sample, this clonotype turned up a few times. This sequence joins TRBV7-2 and TRBJ2-1; 8 nucleotides match TRBD2. CDR1 is SGHTA and CDR2 is FQGNSA in the germline V gene. J gave up 6 bases and V 7 bases, and 14 bases lay outside the gene matches. This CDR3 is 16 amino acids long. The CDR3 nucleotides are TGTGCCAGCACCTTTAGCGGGGCCCGCTTGGGCAATGAGCAGTTCTTC. It codes for CASTFSGARLGNEQFF.

The rearrangement links TRBV6-1 to TRBJ2-7, with no clear D. CDR3 size: 13 residues. V was clipped by 8 bases and J by 6 bases, with 17 bases between them. Germline V CDR1 and CDR2: MNHNS, SASEGT. CDR3 nucleotides: TGTGCCAGCGGGATGGCTAGACGTAGCGAGCAGTACTTC. It encodes CASGMARRSEQYF.

This clonotype was observed a handful of times. The chain uses TRBV2 and TRBJ2-1, with D tentatively TRBD2 (5 bases). The CDR3 is 13 residues long. Trimming removed 6 bases at V and 2 bases at J, with 8 bases between. Germline V gene data show CDR1 as SNHLY and CDR2 as FYNNEI. The CDR3 coding sequence is TGTGCCAGCAGAGGAGGACCCTACAATGAGCAGTTCTTC. Translated: CASRGGPYNEQFF.

At least ten counts were recorded for this clonotype. The J gene is TRBJ2-7, the V gene TRBV20-1, with D perhaps being TRBD1 or TRBD2 (5 bases each). Germline V lookup: CDR1 DFQATT, CDR2 SNEGSKA (reference sequence). This CDR3 comprises 13 residues. V shed 0 bases and J shed 4 bases, with 10 bases lying between them. This CDR3 is CSARDLGAYEQYF. DNA for the CDR3: TGCAGTGCTAGAGATCTCGGGGCTTACGAGCAGTACTTC.

This clonotype has more than one count but fewer than ten. The junction shows a germline mismatch at one end, possibly a read error. V is TRBV13 and J is TRBJ1-6; D call uncertain. The CDR3 runs to 16 residues. CDR1 is PRHDT and CDR2 is FYEKMQ in the germline V gene (reference sequence). CDR3 sequence: CASSVGGSSYNSPLHF. The CDR3 DNA sequence: TGTGCCAGCAGCGTAGGCGGGAGCTCCTATAATTCACCCCTCCACTTT.

In this sample, this clonotype turned up many times. The V and J genes are TRBV7-3 and TRBJ2-3, with D maybe TRBD2 (6 bases). This CDR3 has 14 amino acids. V was cut by 11 bases and J by 0 bases, with 15 bases left in between. Germline V lookup: CDR1 SGHTA, CDR2 FQGTGA. In DNA, the CDR3 is TGTGCCGTGGGAGGCGGAGCTAGCACAGATACGCAGTATTTT. Translated, it gives CAVGGGASTDTQYF.

In its sample, this clonotype was seen many times. The V call is TRBV12-3 or TRBV12-4, the J call TRBJ2-7; D possibly corresponds to TRBD2 (5 bases). V dropped 0 bases and J dropped 5 bases, with 14 bases sitting between them. The CDR3 spans 15 residues. The CDR3: CASSLALPPGNEQYF. The CDR3 nucleotides read TGTGCCAGCAGTTTAGCGCTCCCCCCGGGGAACGAGCAGTACTTC.

Comment on this clonotype: A much larger clone is a single base away; this may be a read error. The gene calls are TRBV11-2 and TRBJ2-1; TRBD2 is a possible D gene (6 bases). The germline V gene encodes CDR1 SGHAT and CDR2 FQNNGV. The V gene lost 1 base and the J gene lost 4 bases, with 26 bases spanning the gap. This CDR3 is built from 20 residues. The chain's CDR3 is CASSLVPRVPTRGRYNEQFF. As DNA, the CDR3 is TGTGCCAGCAGCTTAGTCCCCCGTGTGCCGACTAGAGGGAGGTACAATGAGCAGTTCTTC.